This passage covers 3 T cell receptor beta chains from one sample sequenced in a study of control samples from healthy donors and cancer patients. Measured with immunoSEQ multiplex PCR; TCRdb has only the in-frame clones, and not every one. The sample has about 150,000 clones; about 86% are singletons. Sequenced input: blood. Receptor source: a man aged 18 to 30 in good health.

This clone was picked up one time. V and J are TRBV2 and TRBJ2-1; D may correspond to TRBD1 or TRBD2 (5 bases each). Germline lookup yields CDR1 SNHLY and CDR2 FYNNEI. V shed 6 bases and J shed 0 bases, with 12 bases lying between them. The CDR3 loop spans 15 amino acids. The CDR3 coding sequence is TGTGCCAGCAGGGAGGACACGAGCTCCTACAATGAGCAGTTCTTC. Translated: CASREDTSSYNEQFF.

CDR3 nucleotides: TGCGCCAGCAGCTTGGCCGGGGTTCGGGAGACCCAGTACTTC. Amino acid sequence: CASSLAGVRETQYF. The chain carries TRBV5-1 and TRBJ2-5; possibly TRBD2 for D (5 bases). Per the germline V gene, CDR1 is SGHRS and CDR2 is YFSETQ. This CDR3 spans 14 amino acids. V lost 0 bases and J lost 5, with 11 bases in between.

This clone was recorded only once. This rearrangement joins TRBV5-6 to TRBJ2-1, with D possibly TRBD1 on 6 matching bases. Trimming shortened V by 0 bases and J by 0 bases, and 10 bases separated the two germline ends. The CDR3 runs to 16 residues. Per germline, CDR1 SGHDT and CDR2 YYEEEE. The CDR3 loop reads CASSLGQASSYNEQFF. The DNA of the CDR3 is TGTGCCAGCAGCTTGGGACAGGCCAGCTCCTACAATGAGCAGTTCTTC.